The rows below give T cell receptor beta chains drawn from one sample of a study of blood T cell repertoires in COVID-19. Method: immunoSEQ multiplex PCR; TCRdb's copy keeps in-frame clones and lacks some. The repertoire holds under 200,000 clones, with 80% as singletons. The sample consisted of peripheral blood. All receptors come from an older man with active or convalescent COVID-19. CDR3s include the opening cysteine and the closing phenylalanine or tryptophan. Fields, in order: clone size, J gene, V gene, D gene, CDR3 protein, CDR3 DNA. The D gene is left open where the match is weak. Clone size is not always given. Where it is, it says once, few, many or a class for expanded clones.

>-|TRBJ1-3|TRBV10-3|TRBD1
CAITPDRDGNTIYF
TGTGCCATCACCCCGGACAGGGACGGAAACACCATATATTTT
>-|TRBJ2-7|TRBV6-5|TRBD2
CASSLKSSGSYEQYF
TGTGCCAGCAGTCTCAAATCTAGCGGGTCCTACGAGCAGTACTTC
>-|TRBJ2-1|TRBV5-4|-
CASSLVGVSSYNEQFF
TGTGCCAGCAGCTTGGTGGGAGTTAGCTCCTACAATGAGCAGTTCTTC
>-|TRBJ2-1|TRBV2|TRBD2
CASSEARLAGAGNEQFF
TGTGCCAGCAGTGAAGCGCGGCTAGCGGGGGCGGGGAATGAGCAGTTCTTC
>-|TRBJ2-3|TRBV18|TRBD1
CASSPSMTGGLGTDTQYF
TGTGCCAGCTCACCATCGATGACAGGGGGCTTGGGCACAGATACGCAGTATTTT
>-|TRBJ2-7|TRBV5-1|TRBD1
CASSMGTGGLYEQYF
TGCGCCAGCAGCATGGGGACAGGGGGACTATACGAGCAGTACTTC
>medium-sized|TRBJ1-2|TRBV25-1|-
CASMNRKDGYTF
TGTGCCAGCATGAACAGGAAGGATGGCTACACCTTC
>-|TRBJ1-2|TRBV3-1/TRBV3-2|TRBD1
CASSRDRGLGYTF
TGTGCCAGCAGCCGGGACAGGGGGTTAGGCTACACCTTC
>-|TRBJ2-7|TRBV11-1|TRBD1
CASSHTDRGSYEQYF
TGTGCCAGCAGCCACACCGACAGGGGCTCCTACGAGCAGTACTTC
>-|TRBJ2-1|TRBV7-8|-
CASSLVAGNTEQFF
TGTGCCAGCAGCTTAGTCGCAGGGAACACCGAGCAGTTCTTC